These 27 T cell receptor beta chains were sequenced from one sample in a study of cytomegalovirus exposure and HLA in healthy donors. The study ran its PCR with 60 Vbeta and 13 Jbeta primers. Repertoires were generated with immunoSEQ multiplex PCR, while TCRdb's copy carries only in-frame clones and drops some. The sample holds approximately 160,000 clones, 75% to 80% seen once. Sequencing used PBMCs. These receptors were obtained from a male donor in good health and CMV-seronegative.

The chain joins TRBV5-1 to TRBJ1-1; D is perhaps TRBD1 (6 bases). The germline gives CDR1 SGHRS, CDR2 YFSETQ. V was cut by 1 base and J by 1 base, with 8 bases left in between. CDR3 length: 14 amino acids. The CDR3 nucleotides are TGCGCCAGCAGCTTGAGGGACACGAACACTGAAGCTTTCTTT. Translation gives CASSLRDTNTEAFF.

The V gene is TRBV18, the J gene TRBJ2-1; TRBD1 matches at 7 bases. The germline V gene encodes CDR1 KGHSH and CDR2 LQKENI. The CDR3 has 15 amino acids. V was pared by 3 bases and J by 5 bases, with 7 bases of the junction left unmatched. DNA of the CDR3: TGTGCCAGCTCACCCGTGACAGGGTCGCACAATGAGCAGTTCTTC. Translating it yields CASSPVTGSHNEQFF.

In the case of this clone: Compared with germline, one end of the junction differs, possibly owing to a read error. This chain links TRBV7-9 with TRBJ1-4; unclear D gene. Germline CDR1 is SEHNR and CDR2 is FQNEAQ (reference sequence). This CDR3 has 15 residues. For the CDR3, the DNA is TGTTCCAGCAGCTTAGAGCACGCGTTTAATGAAAAACTGTTTTTT. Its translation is CSSSLEHAFNEKLFF.

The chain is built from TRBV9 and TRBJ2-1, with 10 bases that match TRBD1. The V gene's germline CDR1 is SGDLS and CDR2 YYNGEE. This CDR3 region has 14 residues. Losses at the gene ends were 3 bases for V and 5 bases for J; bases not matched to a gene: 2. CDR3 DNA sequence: TGTGCCAGCAGCGGAGGGACAGGGGACAATGAGCAGTTCTTC. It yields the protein CASSGGTGDNEQFF.

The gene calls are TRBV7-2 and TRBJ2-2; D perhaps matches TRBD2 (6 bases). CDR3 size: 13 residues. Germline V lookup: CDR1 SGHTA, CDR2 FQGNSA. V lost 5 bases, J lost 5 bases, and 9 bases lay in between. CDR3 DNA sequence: TGTGCCAGCAGCGCGGGGACTACCGGGGAGCTGTTTTTT. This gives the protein CASSAGTTGELFF.

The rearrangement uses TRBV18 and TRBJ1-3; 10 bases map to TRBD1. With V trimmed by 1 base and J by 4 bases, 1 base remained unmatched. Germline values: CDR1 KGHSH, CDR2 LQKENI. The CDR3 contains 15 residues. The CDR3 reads CASSPQTGGGNTIYF. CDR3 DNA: TGTGCCAGCTCACCACAGACAGGGGGCGGAAACACCATATATTTT. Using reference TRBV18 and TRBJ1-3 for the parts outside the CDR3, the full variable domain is NAGVMQNPRHLVRRRGQEARLRCSPMKGHSHVYWYRQLPEEGLKFMVYLQKENIIDESGMPKERFSAEFPKEGPSILRIQQVVRGDSAAYFCASSPQTGGGNTIYFGEGSWLTVV.

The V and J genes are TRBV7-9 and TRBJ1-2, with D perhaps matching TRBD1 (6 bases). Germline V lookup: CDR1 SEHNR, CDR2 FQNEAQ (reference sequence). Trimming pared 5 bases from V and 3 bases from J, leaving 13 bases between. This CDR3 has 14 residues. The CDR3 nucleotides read TGTGCCAGCAGCATCGGGAGGGGGGACTATGGCTACACCTTC. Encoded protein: CASSIGRGDYGYTF.

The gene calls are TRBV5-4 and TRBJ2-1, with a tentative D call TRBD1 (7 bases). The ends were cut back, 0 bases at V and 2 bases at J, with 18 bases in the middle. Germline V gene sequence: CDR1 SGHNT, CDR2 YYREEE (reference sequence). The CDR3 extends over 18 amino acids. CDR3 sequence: CASSLANRRGLTYNEQFF. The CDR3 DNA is TGTGCCAGCAGCTTGGCAAATAGGAGGGGGCTCACCTACAATGAGCAGTTCTTC.

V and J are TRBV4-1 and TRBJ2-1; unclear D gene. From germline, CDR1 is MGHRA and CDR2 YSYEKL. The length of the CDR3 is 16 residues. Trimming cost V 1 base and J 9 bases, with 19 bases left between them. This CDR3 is CASSQARLVPVGEQFF. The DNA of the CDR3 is TGCGCCAGCAGCCAAGCTCGGCTAGTTCCTGTAGGTGAGCAGTTCTTC.

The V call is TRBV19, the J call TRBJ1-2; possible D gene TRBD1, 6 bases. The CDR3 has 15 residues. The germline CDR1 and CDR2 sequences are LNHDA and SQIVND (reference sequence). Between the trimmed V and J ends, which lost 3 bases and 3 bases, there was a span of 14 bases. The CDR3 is CASSIFTGPDYGYTF. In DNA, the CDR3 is TGTGCCAGTAGTATTTTTACAGGGCCTGACTATGGCTACACCTTC. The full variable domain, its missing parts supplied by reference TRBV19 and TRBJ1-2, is DGGITQSPKYLFRKEGQNVTLSCEQNLNHDAMYWYRQDPGQGLRLIYYSQIVNDFQKGDIAEGYSVSREKKESFPLTVTSAQKNPTAFYLCASSIFTGPDYGYTFGSGTRLTVV.

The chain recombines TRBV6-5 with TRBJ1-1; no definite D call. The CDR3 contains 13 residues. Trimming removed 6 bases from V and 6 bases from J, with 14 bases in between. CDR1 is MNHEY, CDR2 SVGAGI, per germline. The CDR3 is CASRITEYPEAFF. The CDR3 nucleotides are TGTGCCAGCAGGATTACAGAATATCCTGAAGCTTTCTTT.

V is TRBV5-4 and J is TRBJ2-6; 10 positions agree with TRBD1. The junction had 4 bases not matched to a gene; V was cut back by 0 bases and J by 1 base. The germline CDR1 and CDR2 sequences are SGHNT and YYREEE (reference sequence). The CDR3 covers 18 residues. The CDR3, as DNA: TGTGCCAGCAGCTTGGGCGGGACAGGGGTATCTGGGGCCAACGTCCTGACTTTC. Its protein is CASSLGGTGVSGANVLTF.

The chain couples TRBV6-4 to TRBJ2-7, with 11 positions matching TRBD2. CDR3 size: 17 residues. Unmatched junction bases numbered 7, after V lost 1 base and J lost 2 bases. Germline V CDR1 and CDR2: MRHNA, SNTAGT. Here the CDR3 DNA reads TGTGCCAGCAGTGACTTCGATAGCGGGAGGGACACCTACGAGCAGTACTTC. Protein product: CASSDFDSGRDTYEQYF.

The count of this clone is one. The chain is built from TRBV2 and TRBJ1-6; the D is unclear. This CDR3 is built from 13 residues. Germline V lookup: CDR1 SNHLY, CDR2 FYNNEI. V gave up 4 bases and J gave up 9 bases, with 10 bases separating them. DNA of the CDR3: TGTGCCAGCAGTGTTGACATGCTTTCACCCCTCCACTTT. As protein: CASSVDMLSPLHF.

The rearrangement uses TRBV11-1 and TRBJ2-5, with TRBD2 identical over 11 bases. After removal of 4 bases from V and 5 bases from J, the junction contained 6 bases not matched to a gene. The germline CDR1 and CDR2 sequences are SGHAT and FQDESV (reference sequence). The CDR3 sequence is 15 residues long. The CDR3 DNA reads TGTGCCAGCAGCTCCCTAGCGGGGGGCAGTGAGACCCAGTACTTC. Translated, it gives CASSSLAGGSETQYF.

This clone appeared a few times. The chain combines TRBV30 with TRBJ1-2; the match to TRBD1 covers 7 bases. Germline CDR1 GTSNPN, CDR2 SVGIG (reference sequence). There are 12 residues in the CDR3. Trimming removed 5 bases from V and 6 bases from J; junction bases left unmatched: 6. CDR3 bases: TGTGCCTGGGAAAATACAGGGGATGGCTACACCTTC. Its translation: CAWENTGDGYTF.

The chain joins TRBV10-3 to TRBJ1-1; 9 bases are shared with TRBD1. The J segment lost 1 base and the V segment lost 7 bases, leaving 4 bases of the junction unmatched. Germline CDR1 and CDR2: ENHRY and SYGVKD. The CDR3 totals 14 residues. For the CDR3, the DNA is TGTGCCATCAATGGACAGGGGCCGAACACTGAAGCTTTCTTT. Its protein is CAINGQGPNTEAFF.

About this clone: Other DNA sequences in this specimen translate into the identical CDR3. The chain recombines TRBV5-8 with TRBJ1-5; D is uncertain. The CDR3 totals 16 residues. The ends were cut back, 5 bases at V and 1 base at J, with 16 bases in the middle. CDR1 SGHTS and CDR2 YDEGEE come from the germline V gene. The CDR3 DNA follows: TGTGCCAGCAGTTTGATGACAACCCGCAGCAATCAGCCCCAGCATTTT. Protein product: CASSLMTTRSNQPQHF.

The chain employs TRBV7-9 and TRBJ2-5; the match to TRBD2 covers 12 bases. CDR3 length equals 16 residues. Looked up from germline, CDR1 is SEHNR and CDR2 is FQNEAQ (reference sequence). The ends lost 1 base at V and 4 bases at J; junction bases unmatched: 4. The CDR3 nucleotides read TGTGCCAGCAGCTTAGGCCTAGCGGGGGGGCGAGAGACCCAGTACTTC. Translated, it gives CASSLGLAGGRETQYF.

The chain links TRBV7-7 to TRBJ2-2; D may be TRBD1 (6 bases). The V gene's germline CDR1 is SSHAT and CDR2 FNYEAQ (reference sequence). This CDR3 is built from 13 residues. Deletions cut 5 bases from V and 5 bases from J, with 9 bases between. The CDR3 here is CASSPDRTGELFF. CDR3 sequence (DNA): TGTGCCAGCAGCCCCGACAGGACCGGGGAGCTGTTTTTT.

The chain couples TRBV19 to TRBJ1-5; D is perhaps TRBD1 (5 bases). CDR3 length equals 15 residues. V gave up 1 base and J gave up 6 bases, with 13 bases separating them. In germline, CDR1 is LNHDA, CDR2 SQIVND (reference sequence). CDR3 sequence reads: CASSIVGGGSQPQHF. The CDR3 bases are TGTGCCAGTAGTATAGTAGGCGGGGGGAGTCAGCCCCAGCATTTT.

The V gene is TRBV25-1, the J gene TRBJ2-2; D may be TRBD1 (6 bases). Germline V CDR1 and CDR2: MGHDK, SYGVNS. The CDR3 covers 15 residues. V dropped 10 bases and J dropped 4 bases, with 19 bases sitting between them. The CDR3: CATKPPGQATGELFF. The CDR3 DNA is TGTGCCACCAAACCTCCGGGACAAGCCACCGGGGAGCTGTTTTTT.

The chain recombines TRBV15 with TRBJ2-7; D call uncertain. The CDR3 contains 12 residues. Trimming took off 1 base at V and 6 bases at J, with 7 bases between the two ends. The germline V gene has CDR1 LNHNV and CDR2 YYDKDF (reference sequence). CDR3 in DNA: TGTGCCACCAGCAGAGGTCAGTCCGAGCAGTACTTC. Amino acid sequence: CATSRGQSEQYF.

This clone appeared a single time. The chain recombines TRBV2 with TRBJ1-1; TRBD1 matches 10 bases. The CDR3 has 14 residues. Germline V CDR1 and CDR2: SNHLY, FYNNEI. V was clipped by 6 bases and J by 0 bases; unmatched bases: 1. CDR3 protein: CASRDRGMNTEAFF. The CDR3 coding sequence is TGTGCCAGCAGGGACAGGGGGATGAACACTGAAGCTTTCTTT.

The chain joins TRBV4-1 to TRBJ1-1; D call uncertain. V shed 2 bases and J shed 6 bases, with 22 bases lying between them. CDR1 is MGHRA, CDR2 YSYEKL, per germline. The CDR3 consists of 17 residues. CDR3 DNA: TGCGCCAGCAGCCAAATCACATTAATTCGGAGTATCGCTGAAGCTTTCTTT. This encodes CASSQITLIRSIAEAFF.

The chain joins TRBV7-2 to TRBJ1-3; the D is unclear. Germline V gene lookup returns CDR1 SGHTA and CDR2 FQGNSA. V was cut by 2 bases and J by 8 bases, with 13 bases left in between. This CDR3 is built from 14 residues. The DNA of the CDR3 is TGTGCCAGCAGCTTATCCGCCGCAGAGGACACCATATATTTT. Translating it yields CASSLSAAEDTIYF.

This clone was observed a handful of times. DNA for the CDR3: TGTGCCAGCAGCTTGGCGGGACAGGGCGGTGAAAAACTGTTTTTT. Protein: CASSLAGQGGEKLFF. This chain joins TRBV5-8 and TRBJ1-4, with 9 bases identical to TRBD1. Germline V gene lookup returns CDR1 SGHTS and CDR2 YDEGEE. V gave up 0 bases and J gave up 7 bases; unmatched junction bases: 4. The CDR3 sequence is 15 residues long.